The TCR beta chain described here comes from a study of blood T cell repertoires in COVID-19. This table comes from immunoSEQ multiplex PCR, and its TCRdb copy is limited to in-frame clones, with some not included. The profile shows about 87,000 clones, roughly four fifths of them singletons. Material for sequencing was peripheral blood. The TCR was taken from a woman in her 70s with acute or convalescent COVID-19.

CDR3 DNA sequence: TGCGCCAGCAGCCAACTCAATCCGGGACAGAGTGGAAACACCATATATTTT. Translated, it gives CASSQLNPGQSGNTIYF. V is TRBV4-1 and J is TRBJ1-3; 7 nucleotides match TRBD1. The CDR3 is made up of 17 amino acids. Per germline, CDR1 MGHRA and CDR2 YSYEKL. V lost 2 bases and J lost 3; bases outside the gene matches: 10.